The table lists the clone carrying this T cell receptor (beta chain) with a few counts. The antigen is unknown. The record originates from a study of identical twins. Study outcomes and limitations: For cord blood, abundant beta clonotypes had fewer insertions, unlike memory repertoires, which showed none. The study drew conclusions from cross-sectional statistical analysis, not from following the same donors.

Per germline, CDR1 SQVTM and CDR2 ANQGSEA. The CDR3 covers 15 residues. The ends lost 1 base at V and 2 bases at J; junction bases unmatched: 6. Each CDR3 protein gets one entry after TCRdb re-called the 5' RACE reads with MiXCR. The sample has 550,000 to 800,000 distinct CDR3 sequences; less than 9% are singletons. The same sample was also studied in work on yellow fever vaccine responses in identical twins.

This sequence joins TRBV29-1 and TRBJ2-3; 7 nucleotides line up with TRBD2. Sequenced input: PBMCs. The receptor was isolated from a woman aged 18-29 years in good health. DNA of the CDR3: TGCAGCGTTGAAGCGGGAGGACGAACCACAGATACGCAGTATTTT. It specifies CSVEAGGRTTDTQYF.